This passage covers 7 T cell receptor beta chains from one sample sequenced in a study of cytomegalovirus exposure and HLA in healthy donors (dated by TCRdb to about 2017). Libraries were built with the immunoSEQ multiplex PCR assay. What TCRdb holds here is the immuneACCESS table cut down to in-frame rearrangements. Part of the clones is not present; checked against another copy, under half of the missing clones reflect an unresolved V gene, and the others are unexplained. The sample table contains roughly 150,000 clones; only one count was recorded for approximately 87% of them. 5.7% of the sample rests with the top ten. The sample taken for sequencing was PBMCs. Receptors were obtained from a woman between 25 and 40 years old in good health and CMV-seronegative.

This chain joins TRBV5-1 and TRBJ1-3; weak D call: TRBD1 (6 bases). CDR3 length: 14 residues. V was pared by 0 bases and J by 2 bases, with 6 bases between. CDR1 is SGHRS, CDR2 YFSETQ, per germline. The CDR3 bases are TGCGCCAGCAGCTTGGGGACAGCTGGAAACACCATATATTTT. Encoded protein: CASSLGTAGNTIYF.

The chain uses TRBV5-4 and TRBJ2-7; TRBD1 aligns across 8 bases. Germline loops: CDR1 SGHNT, CDR2 YYREEE (reference sequence). This CDR3 comprises 13 residues. Losses at the gene ends were 0 bases for V and 6 bases for J; bases not matched to a gene: 2. The CDR3: CASSLEDRVEQYF. The CDR3 bases are TGTGCCAGCAGCTTGGAGGACAGGGTCGAGCAGTACTTC.

This chain links TRBV5-1 with TRBJ2-1; 7 bases are a match to TRBD1. The CDR3 contains 11 residues. The V segment lost 3 bases and the J segment 14 bases; nucleotides outside the gene matches: 5. Germline assignment: CDR1 SGHRS and CDR2 YFSETQ. Written as DNA, the CDR3 is TGCGCCAGCAGCTATGAGACAGGGAAGTTCTTC. Protein sequence: CASSYETGKFF.

The chain joins TRBV5-4 to TRBJ2-5, with 10 bases matching TRBD1. CDR3 size: 14 residues. Germline CDR1 reads SGHNT; CDR2 reads YYREEE (reference sequence). J lost 4 bases, V lost 4 bases, and 4 bases had no gene match. The CDR3 is CASSPGQGRETQYF. Written as DNA, the CDR3 is TGTGCCAGCAGCCCGGGACAGGGGAGAGAGACCCAGTACTTC.

The J gene is TRBJ2-7, the V gene TRBV7-8; no firm D call. The CDR3 has 14 amino acids. V was cut by 2 bases and J by 6 bases, with 14 bases left in between. Per germline, CDR1 SGHVS and CDR2 FQNEAQ. The CDR3 bases are TGTGCCAGCAGCTTAAGGGTGGTCACAGTCGAGCAGTACTTC. As protein: CASSLRVVTVEQYF.

The gene calls are TRBV27 and TRBJ2-3; D might be TRBD2 (7 bases). V lost 11 bases and J lost 3, with 21 bases in between. The CDR3 contains 15 residues. Germline CDR1 MNHEY, CDR2 SMNVEV (reference sequence). This CDR3 reads CACRGGRAWTDTQYF. The CDR3 region has the DNA TGTGCCTGCCGAGGGGGGAGGGCCTGGACAGATACGCAGTATTTT.

This chain uses TRBV11-2 with TRBJ2-1; TRBD2 might be the D (5 bases). The CDR3 totals 16 residues. V lost 5 bases, J lost 1 base, and 15 bases lay in between. CDR1 SGHAT and CDR2 FQNNGV come from the germline V gene. For the CDR3, the DNA is TGTGCCAGCAGCACCTACAGCGGTACTTCCTACAATGAGCAGTTCTTC. Encoded protein: CASSTYSGTSYNEQFF.